The T cell receptor beta chain under discussion was sequenced for a study of patients and donors after allogeneic stem cell transplantation. The CDR3 loop spans 13 amino acids. Germline loops: CDR1 MNHNY, CDR2 SVGAGI (reference sequence). Trimming removed 11 bases from V and 7 bases from J; junction bases left unmatched: 8. Each CDR3 protein is one row after TCRdb ran MiXCR on the RT-PCR reads. This sample has some 880,000 distinct CDR3 sequences; about a sixth occur once, and the top ten carry 5% to 7.5%. Material: blood, either unsorted or a sorted T cell fraction (not recorded which). This sequence originates from a human donor who was either an allogeneic HSCT recipient or a stem cell or donor lymphocyte infusion donor (not recorded which). It is not recorded whose cells these are; they may come from a transplant donor. The V gene is TRBV6-6, the J gene TRBJ1-6; 7 bases align to TRBD1. CDR3 bases: TGTGCCGGGAGACAGGGATCAAATTCACCCCTCCACTTT. It yields the protein CAGRQGSNSPLHF.